This T cell receptor (beta chain) appears in the sequencing data of a study of siplizumab effects on memory and regulatory T cells. TCRdb's copy holds only in-frame clones and misses some; the assay was immunoSEQ multiplex PCR. The sample contains some 100,000 clones, 92% of which appear only once. Specimen: Tregs sorted from blood. This receptor was obtained from a human donor in good health.

Written as DNA, the CDR3 is TGTGCCAGCAGCCACGGAGGTGGCTACACCTTC. Protein sequence: CASSHGGGYTF. The chain combines TRBV9 with TRBJ1-2; D is ambiguous. This CDR3 region has 11 residues. Germline assignment: CDR1 SGDLS and CDR2 YYNGEE. V lost 4 bases, J lost 7 bases, and 8 bases lay in between.